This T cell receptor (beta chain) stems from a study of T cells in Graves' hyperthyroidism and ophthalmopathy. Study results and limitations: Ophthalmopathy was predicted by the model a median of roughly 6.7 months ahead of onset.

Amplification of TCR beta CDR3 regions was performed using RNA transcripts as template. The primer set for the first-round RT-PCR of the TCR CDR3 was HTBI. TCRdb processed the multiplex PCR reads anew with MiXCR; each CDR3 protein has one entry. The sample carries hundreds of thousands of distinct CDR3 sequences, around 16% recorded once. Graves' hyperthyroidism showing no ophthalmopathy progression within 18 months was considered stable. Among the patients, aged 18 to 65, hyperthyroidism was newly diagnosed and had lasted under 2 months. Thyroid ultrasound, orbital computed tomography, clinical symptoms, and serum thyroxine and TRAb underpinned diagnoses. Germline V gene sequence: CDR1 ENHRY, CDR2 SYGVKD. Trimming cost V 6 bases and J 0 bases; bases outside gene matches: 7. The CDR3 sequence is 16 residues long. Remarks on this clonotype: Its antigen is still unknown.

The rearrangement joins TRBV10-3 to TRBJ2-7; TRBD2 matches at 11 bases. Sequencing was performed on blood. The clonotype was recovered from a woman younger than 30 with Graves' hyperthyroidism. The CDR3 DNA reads TGTGCCATCAGGGGGACTAGCGGTTTTAGCTCCTACGAGCAGTACTTC. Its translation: CAIRGTSGFSSYEQYF.